The 22 T cell receptor beta chains listed next were all sequenced from one sample in a study of naive and memory T cell subsets. Both TRBC1 and TRBC2 were covered by a beta constant-region primer of two equimolar oligonucleotides. Four rounds of PCR amplified the ligated cDNA using nested alpha and beta constant-region primers plus SP2. TCRdb itself ran the UMI-ligation and nested PCR reads through MiXCR, one entry per CDR3 protein. The table lists approximately 150,000 distinct CDR3 sequences, 20% to 25% of them singletons. Points from the study as a whole: Possibly reflecting memory cells re-expressing CD45RA, a few larger clonotypes occurred in naive repertoires, especially CD8.

Antigens of these TCRs are unknown. Sequenced sample: naive CD4+ T cells from blood. The receptors originated from a human donor in good health.

This clonotype has only a few counts. The rearrangement joins TRBV28 to TRBJ1-1, with 10 bases matching TRBD1. V gave up 5 bases and J gave up 5 bases; unmatched junction bases: 14. The CDR3 extends over 17 amino acids. Germline V gene sequence: CDR1 MDHEN, CDR2 SYDVKM. This CDR3 reads CASSPGQGRGKSTEAFF. CDR3 nucleotide sequence: TGTGCCAGCAGTCCGGGACAGGGGAGGGGGAAGAGTACTGAAGCTTTCTTT.

This clonotype has a count of ten or more. The CDR3: CASSSLLTSGRALSYNEQFF. Here the CDR3 DNA reads TGTGCCAGCAGCTCCTTACTAACTAGCGGGAGGGCCCTCTCCTACAATGAGCAGTTCTTC. The chain uses TRBV7-9 and TRBJ2-1; the match to TRBD2 covers 13 bases. J was trimmed by 0 bases and V by 4 bases; bases with no gene match: 12. Per germline, CDR1 SEHNR and CDR2 FQNEAQ (reference sequence). The CDR3 consists of 20 residues.

The chain uses TRBV29-1 and TRBJ2-3, with D hard to call. Looked up from germline, CDR1 is SQVTM and CDR2 is ANQGSEA. V dropped 5 bases and J dropped 2 bases, with 11 bases sitting between them. The CDR3 spans 13 residues. CDR3 loop: CSVRPLLTDTQYF. The CDR3 DNA reads as TGCAGCGTTCGGCCCCTCCTCACAGATACGCAGTATTTT.

The chain is built from TRBV6-2 or TRBV6-3 and TRBJ1-1; D possibly corresponds to TRBD1 (5 bases). V was trimmed by 6 bases and J by 4 bases, leaving 18 bases between them. Looked up from germline, CDR1 is MNHEY and CDR2 is SVGEGT. This CDR3 region has 15 residues. The DNA for the CDR3 is TGTGCCAGCAGCACCCCAGCAGGGCGGGGCACTGAAGCTTTCTTT. This codes for CASSTPAGRGTEAFF.

This clonotype has a count of ten or more. The V gene is TRBV29-1, the J gene TRBJ2-5; TRBD1 is a possible D gene (6 bases). From germline, CDR1 is SQVTM and CDR2 ANQGSEA. The V and J ends lost 3 bases and 5 bases respectively, with 13 bases between them. The CDR3 has 13 residues. In DNA form, the CDR3 reads TGCAGCGTTGAGTTATCAGGGGACGAGACCCAGTACTTC. It codes for CSVELSGDETQYF.

This clonotype was seen a few times. The chain uses TRBV19 and TRBJ2-3; TRBD1 matches at 8 bases. J lost 2 bases, V lost 6 bases, and 22 bases had no gene match. There are 20 residues in the CDR3. Looked up from germline, CDR1 is LNHDA and CDR2 is SQIVND (reference sequence). Here the CDR3 reads CASRYRGMDRKRGATDTQYF. Written as DNA, the CDR3 is TGTGCCAGTAGATACAGGGGGATGGACAGAAAAAGAGGAGCCACAGATACGCAGTATTTT.

The chain uses TRBV20-1 and TRBJ2-5; 7 positions match TRBD1. CDR1 and CDR2 (germline): DFQATT, SNEGSKA (reference sequence). This CDR3 region has 14 residues. V shed 5 bases and J 5 bases; nucleotides not matched to a gene: 11. In DNA form, the CDR3 reads TGCAGTGCTGTACGAGACAGGGAACGTGAGACCCAGTACTTC. Translation gives CSAVRDRERETQYF.

The chain carries TRBV6-6 and TRBJ2-3, with D perhaps matching TRBD1 or TRBD2 (5 bases each). V dropped 2 bases and J dropped 5 bases, with 11 bases sitting between them. The CDR3 contains 14 residues. Germline CDR1 MNHNY, CDR2 SVGAGI (reference sequence). CDR3 bases: TGTGCCAGCAGTTACCGAGGGGCCTTAGATACGCAGTATTTT. Amino acid sequence: CASSYRGALDTQYF.

This clonotype was counted many times. The chain is built from TRBV28 and TRBJ2-2, with 12 bases lining up with TRBD2. In germline, CDR1 is MDHEN, CDR2 SYDVKM. CDR3 length: 17 amino acids. J was trimmed by 2 bases and V by 2 bases; bases with no gene match: 3. Here the CDR3 reads CASSLRGLAGNTGELFF. Here the CDR3 DNA reads TGTGCCAGCAGTTTACGAGGACTAGCGGGAAACACCGGGGAGCTGTTTTTT. Looking up the rest from reference TRBV28 and TRBJ2-2 gives the full variable domain: DVKVTQSSRYLVKRTGEKVFLECVQDMDHENMFWYRQDPGLGLRLIYFSYDVKMKEKGDIPEGYSVSREKKERFSLILESASTNQTSMYLCASSLRGLAGNTGELFFGEGSRLTVL.

V and J are TRBV5-1 and TRBJ2-3; the D gene is possibly TRBD2 (5 bases). Germline V gene data show CDR1 as SGHRS and CDR2 as YFSETQ. This CDR3 has 16 amino acids. Trimming removed 1 base from V and 0 bases from J, with 12 bases in between. CDR3 in DNA: TGCGCCAGCAGCTTGTTCCAGAGGACTAGCACAGATACGCAGTATTTT. Amino acids: CASSLFQRTSTDTQYF.

The chain has TRBV29-1 and TRBJ2-7, with 8 nucleotides matching TRBD1. CDR3 length: 13 amino acids. V lost 7 bases to trimming and J lost 1 base; unmatched junction nucleotides: 6. From germline, CDR1 is SQVTM and CDR2 ANQGSEA. The CDR3 is CSGRTGLSYEQYF. The CDR3 nucleotides are TGCAGCGGCCGGACAGGGCTGTCCTACGAGCAGTACTTC.

This clonotype turned up a few times. This chain joins TRBV5-6 and TRBJ2-7; 8 bases are shared with TRBD1. In germline, CDR1 is SGHDT, CDR2 YYEEEE. The CDR3 sequence is 15 residues long. Losses at the gene ends were 3 bases for V and 1 base for J; bases not matched to a gene: 6. CDR3 amino acids: CASSWRTGKSYEQYF. DNA for the CDR3: TGTGCCAGCAGCTGGAGGACAGGGAAATCCTACGAGCAGTACTTC. Full variable domain (rest looked up from reference TRBV5-6 and TRBJ2-7): DAGVTQSPTHLIKTRGQQVTLRCSPKSGHDTVSWYQQALGQGPQFIFQYYEEEERQRGNFPDRFSGHQFPNYSSELNVNALLLGDSALYLCASSWRTGKSYEQYFGPGTRLTVT.

This chain links TRBV6-6 with TRBJ2-2; D is ambiguous. The CDR3 totals 16 residues. The V gene lost 0 bases and the J gene lost 6 bases, with 14 bases spanning the gap. The germline gives CDR1 MNHNY, CDR2 SVGAGI (reference sequence). In DNA, the CDR3 is TGTGCCAGCAGTTACTCTCGACCAACCGGCCCCGGGGAGCTGTTTTTT. This codes for CASSYSRPTGPGELFF.

This clonotype was seen a few times. The V call is TRBV14, the J call TRBJ1-4; tentative D call: TRBD1 (5 bases). Deletions cut 3 bases from V and 0 bases from J, with 14 bases between. Germline assignment: CDR1 SGHDN and CDR2 FVKESK. The CDR3 is 17 amino acids. This CDR3 reads CASSHHSGAATNEKLFF. The DNA of the CDR3 is TGTGCCAGCAGCCATCACTCCGGGGCCGCAACTAATGAAAAACTGTTTTTT.

This chain links TRBV6-1 with TRBJ1-1; a weak D match, TRBD1 (5 bases). V lost 8 bases, J lost 1 base, and 14 bases lay in between. Per the germline V gene, CDR1 is MNHNS and CDR2 is SASEGT. The CDR3 spans 14 residues. The CDR3 DNA is TGTGCCAGCGCACCCCGCAGGGAGAACACTGAAGCTTTCTTT. Translation gives CASAPRRENTEAFF.

CDR3: CATSIPGQGTWEQFF. In DNA form, the CDR3 reads TGTGCCACCAGCATTCCGGGACAGGGGACTTGGGAGCAGTTCTTC. The chain couples TRBV15 to TRBJ2-1; TRBD1 aligns across 10 bases. Germline lookup yields CDR1 LNHNV and CDR2 YYDKDF (reference sequence). The CDR3 extends over 15 amino acids. The V segment lost 4 bases and the J segment 10 bases; nucleotides outside the gene matches: 10. The full variable domain, with the rest looked up from reference TRBV15 and TRBJ2-1, is DAMVIQNPRYQVTQFGKPVTLSCSQTLNHNVMYWYQQKSSQAPKLLFHYYDKDFNNEADTPDNFQSRRPNTSFCFLDIRSPGLGDTAMYLCATSIPGQGTWEQFFGPGTRLTVL.

This clonotype was picked up a small number of times. This chain connects TRBV12-3 or TRBV12-4 to TRBJ2-1, with 7 bases identical to TRBD2. The CDR3 is 17 residues long. The junction had 12 bases not matched to a gene; V was cut back by 5 bases and J by 2 bases. CDR3 bases: TGTGCCAGCAGTAGATACAGCGGGGCAAGCACCTACAATGAGCAGTTCTTC. This codes for CASSRYSGASTYNEQFF.

This clonotype was detected once. The gene calls are TRBV5-1 and TRBJ1-1; 8 bases agree with TRBD1. CDR1 and CDR2 from the germline V gene are SGHRS and YFSETQ. The CDR3 is made up of 14 amino acids. The V and J ends lost 5 bases and 0 bases, in that order; junction bases with no gene match: 3. The CDR3 here is CASSGQGMNTEAFF. CDR3 coding DNA: TGCGCCAGCAGTGGACAGGGCATGAACACTGAAGCTTTCTTT.

The rearrangement joins TRBV18 to TRBJ2-3, with D uncertain. The germline gives CDR1 KGHSH, CDR2 LQKENI. Trimming cost V 0 bases and J 1 base, with 8 bases left between them. This CDR3 is 15 amino acids long. The CDR3, as DNA: TGTGCCAGCTCACCACCCGACACCCGCACAGATACGCAGTATTTT. Translation: CASSPPDTRTDTQYF.

Many counts were recorded for this clonotype. The V call is TRBV6-2 or TRBV6-3, the J call TRBJ2-1, with a possible D match to TRBD2 (6 bases). Deletions cut 2 bases from V and 4 bases from J, with 15 bases between. Germline-derived CDR1 and CDR2 are MNHEY and SVGEGT. The CDR3 totals 16 residues. CDR3 sequence (DNA): TGTGCCAGCAGTTACGTTGGCGGGAAAGGTTACAATGAGCAGTTCTTC. Translation gives CASSYVGGKGYNEQFF.

This clonotype was detected only a few times. The chain joins TRBV18 to TRBJ1-1; D gene unclear. The germline V and J ends were trimmed by 4 bases and 5 bases, with 14 bases remaining between them. Germline CDR1 and CDR2: KGHSH and LQKENI. This CDR3 has 14 amino acids. CDR3 loop: CASSRMEGITEAFF. CDR3 sequence (DNA): TGTGCCAGCTCACGCATGGAAGGTATAACTGAAGCTTTCTTT.

The chain links TRBV20-1 to TRBJ2-6; tentatively, D is TRBD2 (6 bases). The CDR3 sequence is 18 residues long. V shed 1 base and J shed 0 bases, with 16 bases lying between them. Per the germline V gene, CDR1 is DFQATT and CDR2 is SNEGSKA (reference sequence). The DNA of the CDR3 is TGCAGTGCTAGAGGGAGGGAAATACAAGGCTCTGGGGCCAACGTCCTGACTTTC. Translated: CSARGREIQGSGANVLTF.